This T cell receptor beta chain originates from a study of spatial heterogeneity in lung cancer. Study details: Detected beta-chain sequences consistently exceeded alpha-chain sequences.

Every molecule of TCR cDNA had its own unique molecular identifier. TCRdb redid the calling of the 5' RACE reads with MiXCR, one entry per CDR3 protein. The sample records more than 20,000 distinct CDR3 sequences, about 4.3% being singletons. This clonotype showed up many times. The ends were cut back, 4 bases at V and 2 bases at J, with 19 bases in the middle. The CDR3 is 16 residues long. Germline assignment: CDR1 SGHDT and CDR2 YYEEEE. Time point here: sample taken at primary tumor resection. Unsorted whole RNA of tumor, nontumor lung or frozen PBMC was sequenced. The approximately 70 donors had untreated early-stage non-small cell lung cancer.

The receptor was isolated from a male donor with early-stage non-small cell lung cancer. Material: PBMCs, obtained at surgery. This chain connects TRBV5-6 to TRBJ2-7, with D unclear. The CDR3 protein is CASSRRSFDIAYEQYF. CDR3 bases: TGTGCCAGCAGCCGTCGATCCTTCGACATAGCCTACGAGCAGTACTTC.